This T cell receptor (beta chain) was sequenced for a study of blood T cell repertoires in COVID-19. Whole-study context: Researchers got acute and convalescent COVID-19 samples from the United States, Italy and Spain.

Participants, roughly 18 to 90 years old, spanned about two dozen US areas. Cohorts were determined from participant-reported clinical history. Original methodology: Counts of nucleated cells, estimated from reference gene primer amplification, were obtained. The table came from immunoSEQ multiplex PCR; TCRdb's copy has only in-frame clones and leaves some out. Clone size and the V and J calls come from that table; the DNA yielded D and trimming. The sample carries hundreds of thousands of clones, roughly 89% recorded once. The sequenced sample consisted of PBMCs or T cells enriched from blood (not recorded which). The source is a woman aged 45-65 years who had been exposed to COVID-19.

In nucleotides, the CDR3 is TGTGCCATCAGTGCCGGGGACATCCAAGAGACCCAGTACTTC. Protein product: CAISAGDIQETQYF. This chain uses TRBV10-3 with TRBJ2-5, with a tentative D call TRBD1 (6 bases). The V end was cut by 4 bases, the J end by 1 base, with 10 bases between. The CDR3 extends over 14 amino acids. Germline assignment: CDR1 ENHRY and CDR2 SYGVKD.